This T cell receptor beta chain stems from a study of blood T cell repertoires in COVID-19. Background on the study: Sources were T cells, B-cell-depleted T cells, or PBMCs; the material itself was cDNA or gDNA.

Some clones are missing from TCRdb's copy, which holds only in-frame ones; the method was immunoSEQ multiplex PCR. The table has around 310,000 clones, under 90% seen once. This clone was counted between two and nine times. The study recruited people aged roughly 18 to 95 years across approximately 23 US areas. J gave up 1 base and V 0 bases, and 3 bases lay outside the gene matches. Germline V gene data show CDR1 as SGHRS and CDR2 as YFSETQ. The CDR3 is 16 amino acids. The sequence was obtained from a woman aged 25 to 39 who had recovered from COVID-19. This chain joins TRBV5-1 and TRBJ1-1, with TRBD1 identical over 10 bases. The material sequenced was PBMCs or T cells enriched from blood (not recorded which). As DNA, the CDR3 is TGCGCCAGCAGCTTGGCGGGGACAGGGGAGAACACTGAAGCTTTCTTT. Protein product: CASSLAGTGENTEAFF. Full variable domain (missing parts from reference TRBV5-1 and TRBJ1-1): KAGVTQTPRYLIKTRGQQVTLSCSPISGHRSVSWYQQTPGQGLQFLFEYFSETQRNKGNFPGRFSGRQFSNSRSEMNVSTLELGDSALYLCASSLAGTGENTEAFFGQGTRLTVV.